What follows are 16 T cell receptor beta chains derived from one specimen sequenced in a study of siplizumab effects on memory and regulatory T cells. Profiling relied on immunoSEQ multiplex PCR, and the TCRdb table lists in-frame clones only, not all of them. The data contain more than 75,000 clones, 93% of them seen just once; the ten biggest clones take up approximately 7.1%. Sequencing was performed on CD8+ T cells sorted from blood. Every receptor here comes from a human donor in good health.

The CDR3 sequence: CASSPEADSGNTIYF. In DNA form, the CDR3 reads TGTGCCAGCAGCCCCGAGGCAGACTCTGGAAACACCATATATTTT. The V call is TRBV11-2, the J call TRBJ1-3; the D is unclear. The CDR3 runs to 15 residues. Looked up from germline, CDR1 is SGHAT and CDR2 is FQNNGV. V lost 5 bases, J lost 0 bases, and 11 bases lay in between.

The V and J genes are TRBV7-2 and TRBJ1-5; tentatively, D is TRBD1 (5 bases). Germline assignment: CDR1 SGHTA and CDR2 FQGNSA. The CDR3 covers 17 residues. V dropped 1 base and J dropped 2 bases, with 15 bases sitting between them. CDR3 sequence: CASSLGGSGRGNQPQHF. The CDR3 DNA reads TGTGCCAGCAGCTTAGGAGGATCTGGCAGGGGCAATCAGCCCCAGCATTTT.

The CDR3: CASSSGTTSPLHF. CDR3 DNA: TGTGCCAGCAGTTCCGGGACAACCTCACCCCTCCACTTT. The chain carries TRBV6-5 and TRBJ1-6, with D possibly being TRBD1 (6 bases). Per the germline V gene, CDR1 is MNHEY and CDR2 is SVGAGI. V was trimmed by 4 bases and J by 10 bases, leaving 11 bases between them. The CDR3 has 13 residues.

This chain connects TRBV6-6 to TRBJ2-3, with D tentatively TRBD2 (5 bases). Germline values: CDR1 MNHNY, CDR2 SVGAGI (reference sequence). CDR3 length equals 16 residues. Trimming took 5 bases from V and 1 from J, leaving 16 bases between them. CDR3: CASSRGREQGTDTQYF. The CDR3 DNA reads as TGTGCCAGCAGTCGGGGTAGGGAACAAGGCACAGATACGCAGTATTTT.

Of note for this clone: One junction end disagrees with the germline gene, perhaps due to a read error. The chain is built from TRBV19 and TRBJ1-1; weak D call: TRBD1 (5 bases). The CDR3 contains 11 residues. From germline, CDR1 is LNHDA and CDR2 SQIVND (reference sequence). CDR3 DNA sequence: TGTGCCAGTAGAGACCCCGCGACAGTATTATTT. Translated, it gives CASRDPATVLF.

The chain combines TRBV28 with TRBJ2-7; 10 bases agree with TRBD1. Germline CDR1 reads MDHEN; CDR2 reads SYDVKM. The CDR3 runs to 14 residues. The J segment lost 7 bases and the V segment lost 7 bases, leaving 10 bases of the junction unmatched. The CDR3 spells CASTPGTGVGEQYF. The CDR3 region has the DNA TGTGCCAGCACCCCCGGGACAGGGGTAGGGGAGCAGTACTTC.

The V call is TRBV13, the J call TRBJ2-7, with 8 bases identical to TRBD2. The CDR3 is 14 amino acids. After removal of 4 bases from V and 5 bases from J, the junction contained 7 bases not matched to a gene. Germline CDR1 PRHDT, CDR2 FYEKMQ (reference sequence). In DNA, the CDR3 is TGTGCCAGCAGCTCGGGACTAGTTCCCCACGAGCAGTACTTC. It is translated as CASSSGLVPHEQYF.

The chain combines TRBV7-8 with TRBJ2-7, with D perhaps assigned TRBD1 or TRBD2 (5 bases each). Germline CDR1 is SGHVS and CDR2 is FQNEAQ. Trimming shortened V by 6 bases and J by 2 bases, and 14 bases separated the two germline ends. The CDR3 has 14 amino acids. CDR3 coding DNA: TGTGCCAGCAGGCCCCGGGACGCTACCTACGAGCAGTACTTC. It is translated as CASRPRDATYEQYF.

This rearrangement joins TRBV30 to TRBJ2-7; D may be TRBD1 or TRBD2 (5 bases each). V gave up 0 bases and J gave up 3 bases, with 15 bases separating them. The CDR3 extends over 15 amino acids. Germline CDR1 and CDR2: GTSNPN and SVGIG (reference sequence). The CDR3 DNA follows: TGTGCCTGGAGTGTAGGGGCGGGCCTGAACTACGAGCAGTACTTC. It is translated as CAWSVGAGLNYEQYF.

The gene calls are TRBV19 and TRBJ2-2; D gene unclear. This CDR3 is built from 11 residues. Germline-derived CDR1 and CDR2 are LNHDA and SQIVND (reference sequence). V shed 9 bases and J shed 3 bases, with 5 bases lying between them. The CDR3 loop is CASRDTGELFF. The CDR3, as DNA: TGTGCCAGCCGGGACACCGGGGAGCTGTTTTTT.

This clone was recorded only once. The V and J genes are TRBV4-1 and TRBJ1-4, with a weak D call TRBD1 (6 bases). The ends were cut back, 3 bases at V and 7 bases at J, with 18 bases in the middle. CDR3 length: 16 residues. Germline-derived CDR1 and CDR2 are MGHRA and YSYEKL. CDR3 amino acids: CASSQTRQVEIEKLFF. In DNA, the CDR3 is TGCGCCAGCAGCCAGACTAGACAGGTGGAAATTGAAAAACTGTTTTTT.

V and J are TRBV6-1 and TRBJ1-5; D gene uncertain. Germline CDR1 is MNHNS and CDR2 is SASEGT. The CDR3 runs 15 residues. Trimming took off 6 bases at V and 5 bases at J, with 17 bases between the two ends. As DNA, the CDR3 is TGTGCCAGCAGGGGCTTGTTATTCCCAGATCAGCCCCAGCATTTT. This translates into CASRGLLFPDQPQHF.

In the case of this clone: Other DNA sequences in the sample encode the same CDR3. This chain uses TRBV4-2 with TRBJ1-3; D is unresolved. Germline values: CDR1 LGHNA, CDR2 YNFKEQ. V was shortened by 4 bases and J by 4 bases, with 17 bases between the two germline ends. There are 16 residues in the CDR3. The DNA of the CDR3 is TGTGCCAGCAGCCCCTCCCCGGGGTCCCGGGGAAACACCATATATTTT. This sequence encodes CASSPSPGSRGNTIYF.

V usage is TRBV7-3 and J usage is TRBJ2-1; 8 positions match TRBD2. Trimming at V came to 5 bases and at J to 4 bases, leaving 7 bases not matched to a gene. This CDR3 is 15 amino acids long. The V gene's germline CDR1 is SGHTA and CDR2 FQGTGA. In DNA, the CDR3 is TGTGCCAGCAGCCCCCGGGGGGGCCAGTACAATGAGCAGTTCTTC. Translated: CASSPRGGQYNEQFF.

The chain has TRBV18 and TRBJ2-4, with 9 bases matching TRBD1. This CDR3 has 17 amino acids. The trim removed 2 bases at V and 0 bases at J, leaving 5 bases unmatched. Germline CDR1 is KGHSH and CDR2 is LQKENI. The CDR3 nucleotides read TGTGCCAGCTCACCATACGGACAGGGGCTAGCCAAAAACATTCAGTACTTC. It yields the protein CASSPYGQGLAKNIQYF.

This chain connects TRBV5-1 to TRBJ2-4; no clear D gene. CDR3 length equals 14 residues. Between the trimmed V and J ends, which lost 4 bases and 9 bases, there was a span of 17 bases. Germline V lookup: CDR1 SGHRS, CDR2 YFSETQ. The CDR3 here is CASSLSDHGPIQYF. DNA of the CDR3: TGCGCCAGCAGCCTCTCGGACCATGGGCCCATTCAGTACTTC.